A selection of T cell receptor beta chains follows, all from one sample in a study of blood T cells in healthy people across ages. TCRdb re-called the 5' RACE reads through MiXCR, storing one row per CDR3 protein. Among fewer than 1.5 million distinct CDR3 sequences listed, 42% were seen once. The sample consisted of blood. The receptors were gathered from a young woman in good health. CDR3s include the opening cysteine and the closing phenylalanine or tryptophan. The D gene is left open where the match is weak. Clone size appears in some rows only: once, few, many, or a class for an expanded clone.

v_gene	j_gene	d_gene	abundance	len	CDR3nt	CDR3aa
TRBV5-1	TRBJ2-3	TRBD2	NA	17	TGCGCCAGCAGTCAGAGCCTACTAGCGGGAGTTATAGATACGCAGTATTTT	CASSQSLLAGVIDTQYF
TRBV5-1	TRBJ2-7	TRBD2	NA	16	TGCGCCAGCAGATTCTCTAGCGGGGGGATCTCCTACGAGCAGTACTTC	CASRFSSGGISYEQYF
TRBV7-7	TRBJ2-7	TRBD2	NA	13	TGTGCTAGCAGCTTAGCGGGTGAGGGCGAGCAGTACTTC	CASSLAGEGEQYF
TRBV5-1	TRBJ2-7	TRBD1	NA	14	TGCGCCAGCAGCGACTCGGGACAGAGCCACGAGCAGTACTTC	CASSDSGQSHEQYF
TRBV6-2/TRBV6-3	TRBJ1-4	NA	once	12	TGTGCCAGCGGACGACTCTGGGAAAAACTGTTTTTT	CASGRLWEKLFF
TRBV4-2	TRBJ1-2	NA	few	16	TGTGCCAGCAGCCAAGAATTTACGGAGTCTAACTATGGCTACACCTTC	CASSQEFTESNYGYTF
TRBV10-2	TRBJ1-2	NA	NA	13	TGCGCCAGCAGGCCCGGGACCTCGGGGGGCTACACCTTC	CASRPGTSGGYTF
TRBV28	TRBJ2-4	NA	few	12	TGTGCCAGCAGCAAGGCAGGGAACATTCAGTACTTC	CASSKAGNIQYF
TRBV4-2	TRBJ2-1	NA	few	17	TGTGCCAGCAGCCAAGAAGGGGGCGGGAGGACCTACAATGAGCAGTTCTTC	CASSQEGGGRTYNEQFF
TRBV29-1	TRBJ2-7	NA	NA	11	TGCAGCGTCCTAAGATGGGACGAGCAGTACTTC	CSVLRWDEQYF
TRBV12-3/TRBV12-4	TRBJ2-1	TRBD2	few	15	TGTGCCAGCAGTCAGACTAGCGGGAGGGCCCCGGGGCAGTTCTTC	CASSQTSGRAPGQFF
TRBV27	TRBJ2-1	TRBD1	few	13	TGTGCCAGCAGTGCCGCGACAGGGAATGAGCAGTTCTTC	CASSAATGNEQFF
TRBV27	TRBJ2-3	NA	NA	15	TGTGCCAGCAGTTCCTGGGGTGGGACACCAGATACGCAGTATTTT	CASSSWGGTPDTQYF
TRBV20-1	TRBJ2-1	TRBD2	once	15	TGCAGTGCTAGAGGGAGAGCGGGAGACTACAATGAGCAGTTCTTC	CSARGRAGDYNEQFF
TRBV6-5	TRBJ2-7	NA	many	14	TGTGCCAGTTCAAGGACAGCGAGCTCCTACGAGCAGTACTTC	CASSRTASSYEQYF
TRBV5-5	TRBJ1-1	NA	NA	14	TGTGCCAGCAGCTTGTCCCCCGAGGGCACTGAAGCTTTCTTT	CASSLSPEGTEAFF
TRBV7-3	TRBJ2-1	TRBD2	NA	15	TGTGCCAGCAGCTTACCGGGACTAGCGGGCAATGAGCAGTTCTTC	CASSLPGLAGNEQFF
TRBV5-1	TRBJ2-1	NA	few	15	TGCGCCAGCAGCCCGGGACTCAACCTGGGCAATGAGCAGTTCTTC	CASSPGLNLGNEQFF
TRBV7-9	TRBJ1-4	NA	few	15	TGTGCCAGCAGCCCCCCTCGTGGGGCCCTAGAAAAACTGTTTTTT	CASSPPRGALEKLFF
TRBV27	TRBJ2-7	NA	NA	16	TGTGCCAGCAGTGCCCAAGGGACTGCCTTCCCCTACGAGCAGTACTTC	CASSAQGTAFPYEQYF
TRBV27	TRBJ2-1	TRBD2	few	16	TGTGCCAGCAGTTCCCGGACTAGCGGGAGGCCCACGGAGCAGTTCTTC	CASSSRTSGRPTEQFF
TRBV4-2	TRBJ2-3	TRBD2	NA	16	TGTGCCAGCAGCCAAGAATTAGGAGCGGGGCGGAATACGCAGTATTTT	CASSQELGAGRNTQYF
TRBV9	TRBJ2-1	TRBD2	NA	15	TGTGCCAGCAGCGTCGTAGCGGGGGCAGGCCATGAGCAGTTCTTC	CASSVVAGAGHEQFF
TRBV5-1	TRBJ2-7	TRBD1	NA	17	TGCGCCAGCAGCTTGAAACCCCAGGGACAGGGATTTGACGAGCAGTACTTC	CASSLKPQGQGFDEQYF
TRBV7-9	TRBJ2-7	NA	NA	16	TGTGCCAGCAGCTACATCTCCGGGACAAACATCTACGAGCAGTACTTC	CASSYISGTNIYEQYF
TRBV20-1	TRBJ2-1	TRBD2	NA	15	TGCAGTGCTAGGGCTCCCGGGAGGGGTAGCAATGAGCAGTTCTTC	CSARAPGRGSNEQFF
TRBV11-2	TRBJ2-1	NA	NA	15	TGTGCCAGCACGTCCGGGGACCTAGGTTCGAATGAGCAGTTCTTC	CASTSGDLGSNEQFF
TRBV5-1	TRBJ2-7	NA	few	15	TGCGCCAGCAGCCCAGGGGCTAGCGGACCCTACGAGCAGTACTTC	CASSPGASGPYEQYF
TRBV28	TRBJ1-1	TRBD1	NA	15	TGTGCCAGCAGTCCTCGCGCAGGGGGCATCACTGAAGCTTTCTTT	CASSPRAGGITEAFF
TRBV10-3	TRBJ2-1	TRBD2	NA	13	TGTGCCATCGGGGGGACTAGCTCCAATGAGCAGTTCTTC	CAIGGTSSNEQFF
TRBV29-1	TRBJ1-2	NA	NA	10	TGCAGCGTTGAGGTCAATGGCTACACCTTC	CSVEVNGYTF
TRBV10-3	TRBJ2-7	NA	NA	13	TGTGCCATCAGTGAGTCGTCCGCCTACGAGCAGTACTTC	CAISESSAYEQYF
TRBV5-1	TRBJ2-1	TRBD2	NA	17	TGCGCCAGCAGCTTGTCCCTAGCGGGAGGTTTGGGCAATGAGCAGTTCTTC	CASSLSLAGGLGNEQFF
TRBV20-1	TRBJ2-7	NA	many	13	TGCAGTGCTAGAGGCACAGGTTCCTACGAGCAGTACTTC	CSARGTGSYEQYF
TRBV7-8	TRBJ1-2	NA	NA	14	TGTGCCAGCAGCTTAGCAACAGGGCCTTATGGCTACACCTTC	CASSLATGPYGYTF
TRBV9	TRBJ2-1	TRBD1	NA	20	TGTGCCAGCGGCCCGCCCTCAGAGGGGGCGCACGGGTTTTCCTACAATGAGCAGTTCTTC	CASGPPSEGAHGFSYNEQFF
TRBV27	TRBJ2-7	NA	NA	13	TGTGCCAGCAGTTTCCAGTCCACCTACGAGCAGTACTTC	CASSFQSTYEQYF
TRBV20-1	TRBJ2-7	TRBD2	NA	15	TGCAGTGCATTAACTCGGACTAGCGGGTCCTACGAGCAGTACTTC	CSALTRTSGSYEQYF
TRBV20-1	TRBJ2-1	NA	NA	10	TGCAGTGCTCTCGACGATGAGCAGTTCTTC	CSALDDEQFF
TRBV10-2	TRBJ2-7	NA	few	12	TGCGCCAGCAGGGTCCCTCCGGACGAGCAGTACTTC	CASRVPPDEQYF
TRBV10-3	TRBJ2-7	TRBD2	NA	13	TGTGCCATCAGCCCAGCGGGGCTTCTGGAGCAGTACTTC	CAISPAGLLEQYF
TRBV12-3/TRBV12-4	TRBJ2-7	NA	NA	15	TGTGCCAGCAGTTTAAATACTAGCCCGTATCGGGAGCAGTACTTC	CASSLNTSPYREQYF
TRBV7-9	TRBJ2-7	NA	NA	13	TGTGCCAGCATTCCTAGGATTGGGGATGAGCAGTACTTC	CASIPRIGDEQYF
TRBV20-1	TRBJ2-5	NA	few	12	TGCAGTGCTAGAGCCATGGGAGAGACCCAGTACTTC	CSARAMGETQYF
TRBV4-1	TRBJ1-5	NA	few	17	TGCGCCAGCAGCCAAGATTCGGGAGTCGCACCCACTCAGCCCCAGCATTTT	CASSQDSGVAPTQPQHF
TRBV12-3/TRBV12-4	TRBJ2-5	NA	few	15	TGTGCCAGCAGTCCACCCGGGACCCCTAGGGAGACCCAGTACTTC	CASSPPGTPRETQYF
TRBV28	TRBJ1-5	TRBD1	NA	18	TGTGCCAGCAGTTCCCCAATTGTCCTGGGACAGAGAGATCAGCCCCAGCATTTT	CASSSPIVLGQRDQPQHF
TRBV20-1	TRBJ2-1	NA	once	11	TGCAGTGCCAACTCCAACAATGAGCAGTTCTTC	CSANSNNEQFF
TRBV20-1	TRBJ1-2	NA	NA	14	TGCAGTGCTCCCTTAGCGGGGGGCGCGTCTGGCTACACCTTC	CSAPLAGGASGYTF
TRBV20-1	TRBJ1-3	TRBD1	NA	14	TGCAGTGCTACTCAGGGGGGGCCAGGAAACACCATATATTTT	CSATQGGPGNTIYF
TRBV11-2	TRBJ2-3	NA	NA	16	TGTGCCAGCAGCTTAAGGGTAGACGGGCTCACAGATACGCAGTATTTT	CASSLRVDGLTDTQYF
TRBV6-6	TRBJ2-1	TRBD2	few	15	TGTGCCAGCAGGCAGACTAGCGGGGGCCTCAATGAGCAGTTCTTC	CASRQTSGGLNEQFF
TRBV6-6	TRBJ2-7	NA	NA	14	TGTGCCAGCAGTCCAGGACAGAATCCCTACGAGCAGTACTTC	CASSPGQNPYEQYF
TRBV25-1	TRBJ2-7	NA	NA	14	TGTGCCAGCGGGGAGACAGGTGCCTCCTACGAGCAGTACTTC	CASGETGASYEQYF
TRBV7-9	TRBJ2-1	NA	many	13	TGTGCCAGCAGCTTAGCAGATTACAATGAGCAGTTCTTC	CASSLADYNEQFF
TRBV4-1	TRBJ2-5	NA	NA	14	TGCGCCAGCAGCCACAGACAGGATGGGGAGACCCAGTACTTC	CASSHRQDGETQYF